The 31 T cell receptor beta chains below all came from one sample that was sequenced in a study of Ad26.COV2.S vaccination and SARS-CoV-2 variants. Sequencing was performed with immunoSEQ multiplex PCR; in TCRdb, only in-frame clones are kept and a portion is missing. Of about 350,000 clones in the sample, 86% are singletons; the top ten hold roughly a tenth. Noted treatment: approximately 18 received Ad26.COV2.S at low or high dose, single or two shots; 5 received placebo; per-sample allocation not given. It was on day 63 after the first vaccine or placebo injection that samples were taken. The sample consisted of peripheral blood, taken in a trial of Ad26.COV2.S vaccine versus placebo. These receptors all stem from a person aged 18 to 59 who received the Ad26.COV2.S COVID-19 vaccine or a placebo.

J is TRBJ1-1 and V is TRBV19; weak D call: TRBD1 (6 bases). This CDR3 spans 14 amino acids. Germline CDR1 reads LNHDA; CDR2 reads SQIVND (reference sequence). V was pared by 6 bases and J by 10 bases, with 21 bases between. Here the CDR3 reads CASSRRTVPFGAFF. CDR3 in DNA: TGTGCCAGTAGCCGGCGGACAGTCCCGTTTGGAGCTTTCTTT.

J is TRBJ1-2 and V is TRBV6-6, with D tentatively TRBD1 (5 bases). V lost 5 bases, J lost 8 bases, and 21 bases lay in between. The germline V gene has CDR1 MNHNY and CDR2 SVGAGI (reference sequence). This CDR3 comprises 15 residues. The CDR3 coding sequence is TGTGCCAGCAGTCCCAAGGAGGGGCATCTGGGAGGCTACACCTTC. Its protein product is CASSPKEGHLGGYTF.

The chain has TRBV7-2 and TRBJ2-7; D gene uncertain. The V gene's germline CDR1 is SGHTA and CDR2 FQGNSA. This CDR3 comprises 16 residues. The V end lost 2 bases, the J end lost 1 base, and 15 bases lay between the germline ends. CDR3 amino acids: CASSLSGNPSSYEQYF. The CDR3 nucleotides read TGTGCCAGCAGCTTATCGGGCAACCCATCATCCTACGAGCAGTACTTC.

This clone is a singleton in its sample. This rearrangement joins TRBV30 to TRBJ1-3, with 9 bases identical to TRBD1. Germline-derived CDR1 and CDR2 are GTSNPN and SVGIG (reference sequence). The CDR3 has 18 residues. Trimming at V came to 3 bases and at J to 0 bases, leaving 12 bases not matched to a gene. CDR3 bases: TGTGCCTGGAGGGACAGGGGTTTGGATGGCCCCTCTGGAAACACCATATATTTT. Protein product: CAWRDRGLDGPSGNTIYF.

The chain carries TRBV7-9 and TRBJ2-7; D uncertain. V was trimmed by 3 bases and J by 3 bases, leaving 9 bases between them. CDR1 is SEHNR, CDR2 FQNEAQ, per germline (reference sequence). The CDR3 extends over 13 amino acids. CDR3 residues: CASSFLGIYEQYF. CDR3 in DNA: TGTGCCAGCAGCTTTTTAGGGATCTACGAGCAGTACTTC.

This chain uses TRBV6-6 with TRBJ1-1; 7 bases agree with TRBD1. The CDR3 spans 14 residues. Germline loops: CDR1 MNHNY, CDR2 SVGAGI (reference sequence). V trimming: 5 bases; J trimming: 4 bases; junction bases outside the gene matches: 7. In DNA, the CDR3 is TGTGCCAGCAGTGACAGGGTCGAAGGCACTGAAGCTTTCTTT. Protein sequence: CASSDRVEGTEAFF.

The count of this clone is one. The J gene is TRBJ1-3, the V gene TRBV28; the D is unclear. The CDR3 is 12 residues long. The germline V and J ends were trimmed by 3 bases and 6 bases, with 6 bases remaining between them. From germline, CDR1 is MDHEN and CDR2 SYDVKM. The CDR3 protein is CASSFGTNTIYF. The CDR3 bases are TGTGCCAGCAGTTTCGGCACAAACACCATATATTTT.

V is TRBV19 and J is TRBJ1-5, with D possibly being TRBD1 (6 bases). The V end was cut by 3 bases, the J end by 1 base, with 10 bases between. This CDR3 spans 15 amino acids. Germline V lookup: CDR1 LNHDA, CDR2 SQIVND (reference sequence). CDR3 coding DNA: TGTGCCAGTAGTATCAACAGGGAAAGCAATCAGCCCCAGCATTTT. Its translation: CASSINRESNQPQHF.

The chain employs TRBV12-3 or TRBV12-4 and TRBJ2-1, with D unresolved. V was trimmed by 1 base and J by 11 bases, leaving 6 bases between them. This CDR3 comprises 11 residues. DNA for the CDR3: TGTGCCAGCAGTTTAGGCAGCAAGCAGTTCTTC. Translating it yields CASSLGSKQFF.

The chain uses TRBV7-2 and TRBJ1-3; D is uncertain. Trimming stripped 3 bases from V and 0 bases from J, with 6 bases between. There are 14 residues in the CDR3. Germline V gene sequence: CDR1 SGHTA, CDR2 FQGNSA. CDR3 sequence: CASSFGASGNTIYF. Written as DNA, the CDR3 is TGTGCCAGCAGCTTCGGTGCCTCTGGAAACACCATATATTTT.

The chain combines TRBV7-2 with TRBJ2-7; 9 nucleotides agree with TRBD1. The V gene end was trimmed by 8 bases and the J gene end by 2 bases; junction bases not matched to a gene: 10. Germline-derived CDR1 and CDR2 are SGHTA and FQGNSA. The length of the CDR3 is 15 residues. The CDR3 reads CASGPGTGLPYEQYF. The DNA of the CDR3 is TGTGCCAGCGGGCCCGGGACAGGGCTCCCCTACGAGCAGTACTTC.

This sequence joins TRBV3-1 (or the pseudogene TRBV3-2) and TRBJ2-3, with D possibly matching TRBD1 (6 bases). Trimming pared 3 bases from V and 2 bases from J, leaving 18 bases between. Germline values: CDR1 LGHDT, CDR2 YNNKEL (reference sequence). This CDR3 is 17 amino acids long. Here the CDR3 reads CASSQENRVEDTDTQYF. The CDR3 DNA is TGTGCCAGCAGCCAGGAAAACAGGGTGGAGGACACAGATACGCAGTATTTT.

This chain joins TRBV7-9 and TRBJ2-4; tentatively, D is TRBD2 (6 bases). The CDR3 spans 14 residues. Germline lookup yields CDR1 SEHNR and CDR2 FQNEAQ (reference sequence). V was clipped by 5 bases and J by 6 bases, with 14 bases between them. DNA of the CDR3: TGTGCCAGCAGCCGCAACGGGACTCGAAACATTCAGTACTTC. Its translation: CASSRNGTRNIQYF.

This clone was seen only a few times. The sample contains more than one DNA sequence encoding this CDR3. The chain carries TRBV3-1 (or the pseudogene TRBV3-2) and TRBJ1-2, with D uncertain. The CDR3 spans 14 residues. Deletions cut 1 base from V and 0 bases from J, with 6 bases between. Germline V CDR1 and CDR2: LGHDT, YNNKEL (reference sequence). CDR3 region: CASSQVTANYGYTF. CDR3 DNA sequence: TGTGCCAGCAGCCAAGTTACTGCTAACTATGGCTACACCTTC.

The V call is TRBV19, the J call TRBJ2-1; 7 bases align to TRBD2. CDR3 size: 15 residues. CDR1 is LNHDA and CDR2 is SQIVND in the germline V gene (reference sequence). V was clipped by 7 bases and J by 3 bases; unmatched bases: 9. The CDR3 DNA sequence: TGTGCCAGTAAAAGGGCTAGCGGAGTCTACAATGAGCAGTTCTTC. Translated: CASKRASGVYNEQFF.

The chain carries TRBV4-3 and TRBJ2-7; the match to TRBD1 covers 10 bases. Germline V CDR1 and CDR2: LGHNA, YSLEER. The J segment lost 5 bases and the V segment lost 4 bases, leaving 5 bases of the junction unmatched. The CDR3 sequence is 14 residues long. The CDR3 loop reads CASSLGTGVDEQYF. CDR3 sequence (DNA): TGCGCCAGCAGCCTGGGGACAGGGGTAGACGAGCAGTACTTC.

J is TRBJ2-7 and V is TRBV28; 10 bases map to TRBD2. The V segment lost 6 bases and the J segment 5 bases; nucleotides outside the gene matches: 7. Germline assignment: CDR1 MDHEN and CDR2 SYDVKM. This CDR3 spans 14 amino acids. CDR3 sequence reads: CASRGGTSVHEQYF. DNA of the CDR3: TGTGCCAGCAGGGGCGGGACTAGCGTTCACGAGCAGTACTTC.

V usage is TRBV5-6 and J usage is TRBJ2-1, with D unclear. From germline, CDR1 is SGHDT and CDR2 YYEEEE. The V end was cut by 1 base, the J end by 5 bases, with 13 bases between. The CDR3 runs 15 residues. For the CDR3, the DNA is TGTGCCAGCAGCTTGTGGCACAACTGGGACAATGAGCAGTTCTTC. Encoded protein: CASSLWHNWDNEQFF. The whole variable domain, filled in from reference TRBV5-6 and TRBJ2-1, reads DAGVTQSPTHLIKTRGQQVTLRCSPKSGHDTVSWYQQALGQGPQFIFQYYEEEERQRGNFPDRFSGHQFPNYSSELNVNALLLGDSALYLCASSLWHNWDNEQFFGPGTRLTVL.

This rearrangement joins TRBV5-1 to TRBJ1-1; D unclear. The CDR3 runs 16 residues. Between the trimmed V and J ends, which lost 6 bases and 0 bases, there was a span of 18 bases. Germline-derived CDR1 and CDR2 are SGHRS and YFSETQ. This CDR3 reads CASTPQTGLMNTEAFF. The DNA of the CDR3 is TGCGCCAGCACACCTCAGACCGGGCTGATGAACACTGAAGCTTTCTTT.

The chain combines TRBV6-4 with TRBJ2-2, with 9 positions matching TRBD2. Germline CDR1 MRHNA, CDR2 SNTAGT. This CDR3 is 16 amino acids long. With 8 bases clipped from V and 3 bases from J, the junction kept 10 bases outside the gene matches. In DNA form, the CDR3 reads TGTGCCAGCCCACGGGCGCTAGCGGGGTACACCGGGGAGCTGTTTTTT. Translation: CASPRALAGYTGELFF.

This clone was found once. This chain links TRBV14 with TRBJ2-1, with no clear D. The V and J ends lost 3 bases and 0 bases respectively, with 6 bases between them. The CDR3 length is 14 residues. Germline V gene lookup returns CDR1 SGHDN and CDR2 FVKESK. This CDR3 is CASSQVDSYNEQFF. The CDR3 bases are TGTGCCAGCAGCCAGGTAGACTCCTACAATGAGCAGTTCTTC.

The chain combines TRBV5-1 with TRBJ2-7, with no clear D. Trimming left V 3 bases short and J 0 bases short, with 16 bases between. In germline, CDR1 is SGHRS, CDR2 YFSETQ. The CDR3 runs to 16 residues. CDR3 loop: CASSSTQTLSSYEQYF. DNA for the CDR3: TGCGCCAGCAGCTCAACTCAGACATTATCCTCCTACGAGCAGTACTTC.

The J gene is TRBJ2-2, the V gene TRBV4-1; D call uncertain. Trimming removed 4 bases from V and 3 bases from J, with 15 bases in between. CDR1 MGHRA and CDR2 YSYEKL come from the germline V gene. The CDR3 is 16 residues long. This CDR3 is CASSPKKGSDTGELFF. The CDR3 DNA sequence: TGCGCCAGCAGCCCTAAAAAGGGTTCGGACACCGGGGAGCTGTTTTTT.

The V call is TRBV24-1, the J call TRBJ2-2; a possible D gene is TRBD1 (6 bases). Germline CDR1 KGHDR, CDR2 SFDVKD. The CDR3 is 15 amino acids. Trimming pared 8 bases from V and 2 bases from J, leaving 14 bases between. In DNA form, the CDR3 reads TGTGCCACCACCCCCTCCAGGGGAAACACCGGGGAGCTGTTTTTT. Its protein product is CATTPSRGNTGELFF.

The J gene is TRBJ2-7, the V gene TRBV28; 8 nucleotides align to TRBD2. CDR3 length: 14 residues. V lost 6 bases and J lost 2; bases outside the gene matches: 6. Germline V lookup: CDR1 MDHEN, CDR2 SYDVKM. The CDR3 region has the DNA TGTGCCAGCAGCTCCCCGGGACTAGCCTACGAGCAGTACTTC. Translated: CASSSPGLAYEQYF. Full variable domain (missing parts from reference TRBV28 and TRBJ2-7): DVKVTQSSRYLVKRTGEKVFLECVQDMDHENMFWYRQDPGLGLRLIYFSYDVKMKEKGDIPEGYSVSREKKERFSLILESASTNQTSMYLCASSSPGLAYEQYFGPGTRLTVT.

The chain combines TRBV12-5 with TRBJ2-7, with TRBD1 as a possible D gene (5 bases). Germline lookup yields CDR1 LGHNT and CDR2 FRNRAP. The CDR3 is 16 residues long. The V end was cut by 2 bases, the J end by 0 bases, with 14 bases between. The CDR3 spells CASGLIDRGYSYEQYF. The CDR3 coding sequence is TGTGCTAGTGGTTTGATCGATAGGGGCTACTCCTACGAGCAGTACTTC.

This chain links TRBV7-9 with TRBJ1-3; maybe TRBD1 (5 bases). The V gene's germline CDR1 is SEHNR and CDR2 FQNEAQ (reference sequence). V lost 5 bases, J lost 0 bases, and 11 bases lay in between. There are 15 residues in the CDR3. CDR3 coding DNA: TGTGCCAGCAGCCTTACGGGGGTCTCTGGAAACACCATATATTTT. Its translation is CASSLTGVSGNTIYF.

The V call is TRBV14, the J call TRBJ2-7, with D unresolved. Germline CDR1 reads SGHDN; CDR2 reads FVKESK. This CDR3 has 12 residues. The germline V and J ends were trimmed by 1 base and 6 bases, with 7 bases remaining between them. Here the CDR3 reads CASSQARVEQYF. The CDR3 DNA follows: TGTGCCAGCAGCCAAGCTCGGGTCGAGCAGTACTTC.

The V call is TRBV28, the J call TRBJ1-1; D not certain. CDR3 length: 13 residues. Trimming pared 7 bases from V and 1 base from J, leaving 10 bases between. Germline V gives CDR1 MDHEN, CDR2 SYDVKM. The CDR3 protein is CASTQSGNTEAFF. DNA for the CDR3: TGTGCCAGCACCCAGTCGGGGAACACTGAAGCTTTCTTT.

The chain employs TRBV18 and TRBJ2-7; possible D gene TRBD1, 5 bases. V lost 3 bases to trimming and J lost 2 bases, with 11 bases between them. CDR1 and CDR2 (germline): KGHSH, LQKENI. The CDR3 is made up of 14 amino acids. The CDR3 sequence is CASSPDGQPYEQYF. Written as DNA, the CDR3 is TGTGCCAGCTCACCGGACGGACAACCCTACGAGCAGTACTTC.

The chain links TRBV28 to TRBJ2-5, with TRBD2 identical over 10 bases. The V gene's germline CDR1 is MDHEN and CDR2 SYDVKM. V lost 3 bases, J lost 6 bases, and 13 bases stayed unmatched. There are 17 residues in the CDR3. CDR3 amino acids: CASSFSRLAGFAKTQYF. The CDR3 coding sequence is TGTGCCAGCAGTTTCTCCCGACTAGCGGGCTTTGCCAAGACCCAGTACTTC.